Each of the 9 T cell receptor beta chains below was sequenced from the same sample in a study of blood T cell repertoires in COVID-19. The assay was immunoSEQ multiplex PCR, and TCRdb's table has in-frame clones only and misses some. The sample records 220,000 or so clones, less than 90% being singletons. Sample: peripheral blood. These receptors came from a man between 25 and 39 years old with active or convalescent COVID-19.

The gene calls are TRBV24-1 and TRBJ2-1; 7 bases line up with TRBD1. The CDR3 length is 12 residues. V lost 3 bases, J lost 11 bases, and 3 bases stayed unmatched. Germline V gives CDR1 KGHDR, CDR2 SFDVKD. CDR3 residues: CATSDVRGQQFF. CDR3 nucleotides: TGTGCCACCAGTGATGTAAGGGGGCAGCAGTTCTTC.

The chain combines TRBV19 with TRBJ1-5; 12 nucleotides align to TRBD1. The CDR3 length is 16 residues. CDR1 is LNHDA and CDR2 is SQIVND in the germline V gene (reference sequence). V was clipped by 6 bases and J by 4 bases; unmatched bases: 7. CDR3 residues: CASRPPGQGANQPQHF. As DNA, the CDR3 is TGTGCCAGTAGGCCCCCGGGACAGGGGGCAAATCAGCCCCAGCATTTT.

This chain joins TRBV9 and TRBJ2-2; D ambiguous. The CDR3 is 15 amino acids. The V and J ends lost 1 base and 2 bases respectively, with 9 bases between them. Germline V lookup: CDR1 SGDLS, CDR2 YYNGEE. The CDR3 DNA reads as TGTGCCAGCAGCGTAAGGAGCAGAAACACCGGGGAGCTGTTTTTT. Translating it yields CASSVRSRNTGELFF.

The CDR3 DNA sequence: TGTGCCACCAGCAGAGATACAGGGGGGAAGAATGAGCAGTTCTTC. This gives the protein CATSRDTGGKNEQFF. The rearrangement joins TRBV15 to TRBJ2-1, with 8 bases that match TRBD1. The germline CDR1 and CDR2 sequences are LNHNV and YYDKDF (reference sequence). Germline trimming cut 0 bases from V and 7 bases from J; bases unmatched to any gene: 5. The CDR3 extends over 15 amino acids.

The CDR3 nucleotides read TGTGCCAGCATATCGGGGAACACCGGGGAGCTGTTTTTT. As protein: CASISGNTGELFF. The rearrangement joins TRBV6-5 to TRBJ2-2; D unclear. CDR3 length: 13 amino acids. Germline assignment: CDR1 MNHEY and CDR2 SVGAGI. V lost 7 bases, J lost 1 base, and 7 bases lay in between.

This rearrangement joins TRBV28 to TRBJ1-5; D call uncertain. Germline assignment: CDR1 MDHEN and CDR2 SYDVKM. The CDR3 spans 12 residues. The V end was cut by 5 bases, the J end by 4 bases, with 6 bases between. The CDR3 DNA sequence: TGTGCCAGCAGTCCTCCGAATCAGCCCCAGCATTTT. The encoded protein is CASSPPNQPQHF.

CDR3 sequence reads: CASTGQGGTEAFF. Written as DNA, the CDR3 is TGTGCCAGCACGGGACAGGGGGGCACTGAAGCTTTCTTT. The chain recombines TRBV28 with TRBJ1-1; 11 bases fit TRBD1. CDR1 MDHEN and CDR2 SYDVKM come from the germline V gene. This CDR3 is built from 13 residues. V was clipped by 7 bases and J by 4 bases; unmatched bases: 2.

In this sample, this clone turned up once. The rearrangement joins TRBV28 to TRBJ2-1, with 7 bases aligning to TRBD2. CDR1 and CDR2 from the germline V gene are MDHEN and SYDVKM. The CDR3 has 18 residues. The J segment lost 2 bases and the V segment lost 3 bases, leaving 13 bases of the junction unmatched. CDR3 protein: CASSLGFMRENPYNEQFF. CDR3 sequence (DNA): TGTGCCAGCAGTTTGGGTTTCATGCGGGAGAACCCCTACAATGAGCAGTTCTTC. Variable domain in full (rest from reference TRBV28 and TRBJ2-1): DVKVTQSSRYLVKRTGEKVFLECVQDMDHENMFWYRQDPGLGLRLIYFSYDVKMKEKGDIPEGYSVSREKKERFSLILESASTNQTSMYLCASSLGFMRENPYNEQFFGPGTRLTVL.

V is TRBV28 and J is TRBJ1-3, with 7 positions matching TRBD1. The ends lost 4 bases at V and 6 bases at J; junction bases unmatched: 6. CDR1 is MDHEN, CDR2 SYDVKM, per germline. The CDR3 totals 14 residues. Here the CDR3 reads CASSSQTGTNTIYF. In nucleotides, the CDR3 is TGTGCCAGCAGTTCTCAGACAGGGACAAACACCATATATTTT.